Listed below are T cell receptor beta chains from one sample, sequenced in a study of T-cell memory formation after mild COVID-19. From the 5' RACE reads, TCRdb called clonotypes with MiXCR, one entry per CDR3 protein. The sample has roughly 400,000 distinct CDR3 sequences; around 17% are singletons. Sequenced sample: PBMCs or a T cell subset sorted from them (not recorded which). The receptor source for this set is a man aged 18 to 29 who had mild COVID-19 (a few samples of this study predate the infection). Cell type and time point are not known. CDR3s include the opening cysteine and the closing phenylalanine or tryptophan. The order of the fields is CDR3 DNA, CDR3 protein, clone size, CDR3 length, D gene, J gene, V gene. A D gene is named only where the DNA matches it firmly. Size values are once, few and many counts, or a class for expanded clones, and some rows have none.

TGTGCCAGCAGACCCCTAGCGGGGGGCGCCTACAATGAGAAGTTCTTC CASRPLAGGAYNEKFF . 16 TRBD2 TRBJ2-1 TRBV3-1
TGTGCCACCAGCAGCGGAGCCAGGGCAAGCCAGCCCCAGCATTTT CATSSGARASQPQHF few 15 . TRBJ1-5 TRBV15
TGCGCCAGCAGCCAAGGCCGGGGGCGGAACTACGAGCAGTACTTC CASSQGRGRNYEQYF . 15 . TRBJ2-7 TRBV4-3
TGCAGTGCTTATCAGGACAGGTCTGGAAACACCATATATTTT CSAYQDRSGNTIYF few 14 TRBD1 TRBJ1-3 TRBV20-1
TGTGCCAGCAGCCGGGACAGTCGAACCTACGAGCAGTACTTC CASSRDSRTYEQYF few 14 TRBD1 TRBJ2-7 TRBV25-1
TGTGCCAGCAGCTTAGATACAAGGGTCATTGAAAAACTGTTTTTT CASSLDTRVIEKLFF few 15 . TRBJ1-4 TRBV7-8
TGTGCCAGCAGTGGTGGACAGGGGGTCGCGAAGACCCAGTACTTC CASSGGQGVAKTQYF few 15 TRBD1 TRBJ2-5 TRBV7-9
TGCAGTGCCCCGATCGGGGGCTCCTACGAGCAGTACTTC CSAPIGGSYEQYF . 13 . TRBJ2-7 TRBV20-1
TGTGCCAGCAGCCTTGAGGGGGTCCGATCACCCCTCCACTTT CASSLEGVRSPLHF . 14 . TRBJ1-6 TRBV7-2
TGTGCCAGCAGCTTGGTACAGGGAAACATTCAGTACTTC CASSLVQGNIQYF . 13 . TRBJ2-4 TRBV5-6
TGCAGCGTAACCGGGACAAGCTCCTACAATGAGCAGTTCTTC CSVTGTSSYNEQFF . 14 . TRBJ2-1 TRBV29-1
TGCGCCAGCAGCTTCACTAGCGGGGGACGCACAGATACGCAGTATTTT CASSFTSGGRTDTQYF . 16 TRBD2 TRBJ2-3 TRBV5-1
TGTGCCAGCAGTTTATTCCAGGGGGCGAATCAGCCCCAGCATTTT CASSLFQGANQPQHF few 15 TRBD1 TRBJ1-5 TRBV28
TGTGCCAGCAGCTCCCAGCGGGGGGATTACAATGAGCAGTTCTTC CASSSQRGDYNEQFF . 15 TRBD2 TRBJ2-1 TRBV5-6
TGCGCCAGCTACCACGCGCCCGCCAGTAACTACGAGCAGTACTTC CASYHAPASNYEQYF many 15 . TRBJ2-7 TRBV5-1
TGCGCCAGCAGCCAAGACAGTAGCGGGCTATACTCTGGGGCCAACGTCCTGACTTTC CASSQDSSGLYSGANVLTF many 19 TRBD2 TRBJ2-6 TRBV4-3
TGTGCCAGCACCCCGGGGCCGGGGAGGCAGCCCCAGCATTTT CASTPGPGRQPQHF few 14 . TRBJ1-5 TRBV28
TGCGCCAGCAGCTTGGCAGGGGGCAGATTTGGAAACACCATATATTTT CASSLAGGRFGNTIYF few 16 TRBD1 TRBJ1-3 TRBV5-1
TGTGCCAGCTCACTCCCATCGGGGGGCGGCGCCGGGGAGCTGTTTTTT CASSLPSGGGAGELFF many 16 . TRBJ2-2 TRBV18
TGTGCCAGCAGCGTAGAAGCGTCTAACTATGGCTACACCTTC CASSVEASNYGYTF . 14 . TRBJ1-2 TRBV9
TGTGCCAGCTCGGCAGGGCAGTACCAAGAGACCCAGTACTTC CASSAGQYQETQYF many 14 . TRBJ2-5 TRBV18
TGTGCCAGCAGCCCAAGAGGTCGTAATGAAAAACTGTTTTTT CASSPRGRNEKLFF . 14 . TRBJ1-4 TRBV3-1
TGTGCCAGCAGTTACTCTCGCCCTCCCGGGGCTTTCTTT CASSYSRPPGAFF . 13 . TRBJ1-1 TRBV6-2/TRBV6-3
TGTGCCAGCAGGTCCAAGGGACAGGGGGCAGGTTCACCCCTCCACTTT CASRSKGQGAGSPLHF few 16 TRBD1 TRBJ1-6 TRBV4-2
TGTGCCAGCAGCCAAGGACGAGGGGCTGAACAAGAGACCCAGTACTTC CASSQGRGAEQETQYF . 16 . TRBJ2-5 TRBV4-2
TGTGCCAGCAGCTTAAACTCCTACAATGAGCAGTTCTTC CASSLNSYNEQFF many 13 . TRBJ2-1 TRBV7-2
TGTGCCAGCAGCTTAGGGGTACACACGGGTCAGCCCCAGCATTTT CASSLGVHTGQPQHF . 15 . TRBJ1-5 TRBV7-9
TGTGCCAGCAGCACGGGGACTACCGGGGAGCTGTTTTTT CASSTGTTGELFF . 13 . TRBJ2-2 TRBV11-3
TGCGCCAGCAGCTTGCATCAGGGGAGAAACACTGAAGCTTTCTTT CASSLHQGRNTEAFF . 15 . TRBJ1-1 TRBV5-1
TGTGCCAGCAGTTTCCAGAACACTGAAGCTTTCTTT CASSFQNTEAFF . 12 . TRBJ1-1 TRBV28
TGCAGTGCTAGAGATCTTAGCGGAGAATCCACCGGGGAGCTGTTTTTT CSARDLSGESTGELFF few 16 . TRBJ2-2 TRBV20-1
TGTGCCAGCAGCTTAGTGGTTCAGACCACCGGGGAGCTGTTTTTT CASSLVVQTTGELFF few 15 . TRBJ2-2 TRBV11-2
TGTGCCAGCAGCCAGGGGAAGCCGGACGGCTATGGCTACACCTTC CASSQGKPDGYGYTF . 15 . TRBJ1-2 TRBV3-1
TGTGCCACCAGCCTCCAGGGGGCCACTGAAGCTTTCTTT CATSLQGATEAFF . 13 TRBD1 TRBJ1-1 TRBV15
TGTGCCAGCAGCACAAGAGTGGGTCAGCCCCAGCATTTT CASSTRVGQPQHF few 13 . TRBJ1-5 TRBV7-2
TGTGCCAGCAGCTTAGATTTGCCACGTAATGAGCAGTTCTTC CASSLDLPRNEQFF few 14 . TRBJ2-1 TRBV11-2
TGTGCCAGCAGCCCCCGGGATGAGCAGTTCTTC CASSPRDEQFF many 11 . TRBJ2-1 TRBV11-2
TGTGCCAGCAGCCAAGAAGGAGGACTAGCGACGATCAATGAGCAGTTCTTC CASSQEGGLATINEQFF . 17 TRBD2 TRBJ2-1 TRBV3-1
TGCAGTGCTAAGGGCAATTCACCCCTCCACTTT CSAKGNSPLHF many 11 . TRBJ1-6 TRBV20-1
TGTGCCAGCAGCACAACGATAGACAGGGGGATGAAAGCTAACTATGGCTACACCTTC CASSTTIDRGMKANYGYTF . 19 TRBD1 TRBJ1-2 TRBV7-9
TGTGCCAGCAGCTTAGACCCCAAGAGTTCACCCCTCCACTTT CASSLDPKSSPLHF . 14 . TRBJ1-6 TRBV7-3
TGTGCGACCGGAGGGGAAGGGGAGACCCAGTACTTC CATGGEGETQYF few 12 . TRBJ2-5 TRBV10-3
TGTGCCAGCACGTCAGGGGGCCACGGGATTGACTATGGCTACACCTTC CASTSGGHGIDYGYTF . 16 TRBD1 TRBJ1-2 TRBV28